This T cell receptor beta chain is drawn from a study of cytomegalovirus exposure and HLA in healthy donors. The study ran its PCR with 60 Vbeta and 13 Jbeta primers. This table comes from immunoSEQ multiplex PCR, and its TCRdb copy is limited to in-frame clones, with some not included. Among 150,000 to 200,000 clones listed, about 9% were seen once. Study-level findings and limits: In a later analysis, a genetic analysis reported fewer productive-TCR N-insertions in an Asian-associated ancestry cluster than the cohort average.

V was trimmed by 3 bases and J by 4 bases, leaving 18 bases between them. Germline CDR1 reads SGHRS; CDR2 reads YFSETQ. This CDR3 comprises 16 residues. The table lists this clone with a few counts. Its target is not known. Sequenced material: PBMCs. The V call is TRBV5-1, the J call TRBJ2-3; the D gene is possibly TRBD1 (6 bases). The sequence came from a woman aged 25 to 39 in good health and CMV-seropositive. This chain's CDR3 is CASSSWTARGADTQYF. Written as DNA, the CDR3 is TGCGCCAGCAGCTCATGGACAGCCCGAGGGGCAGATACGCAGTATTTT.